Here is one TCR beta chain with its context. This record comes from a study of blood T cells in healthy people across ages. In germline, CDR1 is SGHRS, CDR2 YFSETQ. The CDR3 sequence is 15 residues long. Germline trimming cut 6 bases from V and 2 bases from J; bases unmatched to any gene: 9. Through a sample-barcoded 5' primer and a J-beta primer mix, a second PCR was run for roughly 7 to 11 cycles. TCRdb fed the 5' RACE reads into MiXCR, producing one record per CDR3 protein. The sample shows under 2,000,000 distinct CDR3 sequences, approximately 50% of them seen only once. The TCR originated in a woman between 35 and 50 years old in good health. The rearrangement links TRBV5-1 to TRBJ2-3; 7 bases align to TRBD2. Sequenced input: blood. The CDR3 protein is CASTYRGVDTDTQYF. CDR3 coding DNA: TGCGCCAGCACCTACCGGGGGGTGGACACAGATACGCAGTATTTT.